The rows below give T cell receptor beta chains drawn from one sample of a study of radiotherapy plus CTLA-4 blockade in lung cancer. Assay: immunoSEQ multiplex PCR; the TCRdb copy retains only in-frame clones and omits some. The sample holds tens of thousands of clones; under 85% are singletons and the top ten take 3.2%. The sequencing used peripheral blood, collected from a patient treated with radiotherapy plus ipilimumab. The receptors here all came from a human donor with non-small cell lung cancer who had a partial response to radiotherapy plus ipilimumab. Both conserved end residues are part of each CDR3. Rows may omit the clone size; those that give it use once, few, many or a size class.

j_gene,v_gene,abundance,CDR3aa
TRBJ2-7,TRBV6-5,once,CASRDDNYEQYF
TRBJ2-3,TRBV18,many,CASSPPDSGTDTQYF
TRBJ1-2,TRBV5-6,few,CASSLRGRDRDYGYTF
TRBJ2-1,TRBV9,.,CASSPQAPAYNEQFF
TRBJ2-7,TRBV28,.,CASSLSRVISYEQYF
TRBJ1-1,TRBV6-1,.,CASSVEDLNTEAFF
TRBJ2-3,TRBV7-6,.,CASSLRATGPDTQYF
TRBJ2-7,TRBV29-1,.,CSALRQGAGEQYF
TRBJ2-7,TRBV5-4,.,CASSLMDRLGYEQYF
TRBJ2-5,TRBV5-1,.,CASSGPTGSGETQYF
TRBJ1-4,TRBV10-3,.,CAISESAREVNEKLFF
TRBJ2-5,TRBV27,few,CASSREGGGLQETQYF
TRBJ1-6,TRBV10-3,once,CAISEDGGNSPLHF
TRBJ2-5,TRBV9,.,CASSVGRDRYQETQYF
TRBJ2-2,TRBV11-2,once,CASSWQAGNTGELFF
TRBJ2-2,TRBV11-2,.,CASSLMSGNTGELFF
TRBJ1-1,TRBV6-1,.,CASSKNGQGEAFF
TRBJ1-4,TRBV28,.,CASSGGTGSNEKLFF
TRBJ2-3,TRBV10-3,.,CAISNPDRGGTDTQYF
TRBJ1-1,TRBV11-3,.,CASSPGGGMNTEAFF
TRBJ2-5,TRBV2,.,CAIQEYQETQYF
TRBJ1-1,TRBV19,.,CASSSSPNTEAFF
TRBJ2-4,TRBV5-6,.,CASSLGAAIAKNIQYF
TRBJ2-1,TRBV7-6,.,CASSYESGSYNEQFF
TRBJ1-1,TRBV4-1,.,CASSQGTASGTEAFF
TRBJ1-1,TRBV5-1,few,CASSLGGPARTTEAFF
TRBJ2-7,TRBV19,.,CASSQIAGREQYF
TRBJ1-5,TRBV5-1,.,CASSLGPGGQGGNQPQHF
TRBJ2-1,TRBV7-9,few,CASTGTGTYNEQFF
TRBJ1-1,TRBV5-1,.,CASSLTGVNTEAFF
TRBJ2-3,TRBV27,.,CASSSGQGLLDTQYF
TRBJ2-5,TRBV6-5,.,CASSPLLAGGETQYF
TRBJ2-5,TRBV5-1,few,CASQLQGEETQYF
TRBJ2-3,TRBV6-5,.,CASSWNRQGTDTQYF
TRBJ2-3,TRBV5-1,.,CASSLAGGEDTQYF
TRBJ2-1,TRBV15,.,CATSRGPGTGIDSSYNEQFF
TRBJ2-3,TRBV7-6,.,CASSLEGLAGGLTDTQYF
TRBJ1-2,TRBV4-3,.,CASSPGGGYGYTF
TRBJ1-2,TRBV28,.,CASRYQGNNYGYTF
TRBJ2-3,TRBV5-1,few,CASSSWREGDTQYF
TRBJ2-1,TRBV7-3,once,CASSEGLAGVNEQFF
TRBJ2-1,TRBV11-2,once,CASSRSGTGYNEQFF
TRBJ1-2,TRBV11-2,.,CASSTNPGNYGYTF
TRBJ1-6,TRBV7-8,once,CASSLQGSSYNSPLHF
TRBJ1-1,TRBV19,few,CASSINRGGTEAFF